The text below deals with one T cell receptor beta chain. Its cognate antigen is unknown. The V gene's germline CDR1 is LNHDA and CDR2 SQIVND (reference sequence). V lost 7 bases to trimming and J lost 14 bases; unmatched junction nucleotides: 22. The CDR3 length is 16 residues. These data originate in a study of cytomegalovirus exposure and HLA in healthy donors. 13 Jbeta primers and 60 Vbeta primers were used for the PCR. Clones were read by immunoSEQ multiplex PCR, and TCRdb kept only the in-frame ones, dropping some. This table holds some 130,000 clones, more than 70% found once. Study-wide results and limits: Information on immune exposure was restricted to one variable (CMV serostatus). 87-base-pair reads could not separate some V segments, including TRBV6-2 and TRBV6-3.

Sequencing was performed on PBMCs. The TCR comes from a man aged 30 to 39 in good health and CMV-seronegative. The chain employs TRBV19 and TRBJ2-1; 8 bases are shared with TRBD1. CDR3 loop: CASTPNRGQGLAGEFF. CDR3 sequence (DNA): TGTGCCAGTACCCCAAACCGAGGACAGGGTCTGGCCGGGGAGTTCTTC. Supplemented by reference TRBV19 and TRBJ2-1, the full variable domain reads DGGITQSPKYLFRKEGQNVTLSCEQNLNHDAMYWYRQDPGQGLRLIYYSQIVNDFQKGDIAEGYSVSREKKESFPLTVTSAQKNPTAFYLCASTPNRGQGLAGEFFGPGTRLTVL.